This T cell receptor beta chain was observed in a study of cytomegalovirus exposure and HLA in healthy donors. Study-level findings and limits: Reports credit the classifier with highly specific, highly sensitive diagnosis of cytomegalovirus status. Prior analysis indicated that the majority of TCR beta V segments exhibited productivity approximately 87% or approximately 30% of the time.

Details on this clone: Its specificity is not known.

Germline V gives CDR1 SGHTS, CDR2 YDEGEE. Trimming at V came to 3 bases and at J to 0 bases, leaving 11 bases not matched to a gene. CDR3 size: 20 residues. It was with 60 Vbeta and 13 Jbeta primers that the PCR ran. Original data processing: Later, an analysis found about 80 million unique TCR beta chains, and around 12 million of these were shared. Method: immunoSEQ multiplex PCR; TCRdb's copy keeps in-frame clones and lacks some. The D gene and trimming were derived from the DNA, and the V and J assignments and clone size from that table. The sample includes approximately 180,000 clones, over 75% of them seen just once.

The sample was PBMCs. The sequence was obtained from a man aged 35 to 55 in good health and CMV-seropositive. The chain links TRBV5-8 to TRBJ2-1, with 14 nucleotides matching TRBD2. CDR3 bases: TGTGCCAGCAGCTCTCGGACTAGCGGGAGGACCCCCCGCTCCTACAATGAGCAGTTCTTC. It is translated as CASSSRTSGRTPRSYNEQFF.